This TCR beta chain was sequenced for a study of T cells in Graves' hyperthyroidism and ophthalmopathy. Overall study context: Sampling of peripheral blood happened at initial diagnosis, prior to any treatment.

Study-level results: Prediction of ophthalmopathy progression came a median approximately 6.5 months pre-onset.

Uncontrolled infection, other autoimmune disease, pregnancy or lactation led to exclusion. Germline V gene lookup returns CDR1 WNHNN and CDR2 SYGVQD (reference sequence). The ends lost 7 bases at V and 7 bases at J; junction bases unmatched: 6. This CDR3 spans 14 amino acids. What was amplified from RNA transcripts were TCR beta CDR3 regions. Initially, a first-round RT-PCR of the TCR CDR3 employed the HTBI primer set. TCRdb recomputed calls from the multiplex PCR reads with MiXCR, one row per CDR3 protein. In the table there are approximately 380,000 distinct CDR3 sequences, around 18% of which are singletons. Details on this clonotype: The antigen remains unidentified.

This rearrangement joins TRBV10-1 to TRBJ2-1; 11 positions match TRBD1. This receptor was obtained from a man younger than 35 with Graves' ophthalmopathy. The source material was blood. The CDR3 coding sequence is TGCGCCAGCATGCGGACAGGGGGCTGGAATGAGCAGTTCTTC. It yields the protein CASMRTGGWNEQFF.